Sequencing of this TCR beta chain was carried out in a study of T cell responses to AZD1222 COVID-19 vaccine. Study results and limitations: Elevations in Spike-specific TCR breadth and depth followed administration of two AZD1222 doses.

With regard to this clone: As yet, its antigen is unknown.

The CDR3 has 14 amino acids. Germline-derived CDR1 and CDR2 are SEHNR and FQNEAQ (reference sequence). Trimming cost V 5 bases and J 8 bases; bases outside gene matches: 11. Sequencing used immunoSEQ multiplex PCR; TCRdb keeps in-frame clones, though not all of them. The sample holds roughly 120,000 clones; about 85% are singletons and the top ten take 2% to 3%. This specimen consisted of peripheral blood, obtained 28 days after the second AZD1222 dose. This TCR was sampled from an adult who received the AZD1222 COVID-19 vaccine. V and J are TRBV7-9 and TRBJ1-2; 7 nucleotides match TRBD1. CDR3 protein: CASSQSGTVGGYTF. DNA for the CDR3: TGTGCCAGCAGCCAGAGCGGGACAGTCGGCGGCTACACCTTC.